The 8 T cell receptor beta chains listed next were all sequenced from one sample in a study of blood T cells in healthy people across ages. The authors ran a second PCR of 7 to 11 cycles using a sample-barcoded 5' primer and a J-beta primer mix. Each CDR3 protein is one row after TCRdb ran MiXCR on the 5' RACE reads. The repertoire has about 730,000 distinct CDR3 sequences, about 42% of them found once; the top ten carry 20% to 25%. The sequenced sample was blood. All receptors derive from a woman aged 55-70 years in good health.

This clonotype was seen repeatedly, ten times or more. Here the CDR3 reads CSAGIANYGYTF. The CDR3 DNA reads TGCAGCGCTGGAATTGCCAACTATGGCTACACCTTC. The rearrangement uses TRBV29-1 and TRBJ1-2; D gene unclear. Per germline, CDR1 SQVTM and CDR2 ANQGSEA. CDR3 length: 12 residues. V was cut by 7 bases and J by 2 bases, with 11 bases left in between.

The chain employs TRBV18 and TRBJ1-4; no firm D call. Trimming shortened V by 2 bases and J by 7 bases, and 8 bases separated the two germline ends. In germline, CDR1 is KGHSH, CDR2 LQKENI. The CDR3 loop spans 13 amino acids. CDR3 sequence: CASSPDAVEKLFF. The CDR3 nucleotides read TGTGCCAGCTCACCAGATGCAGTTGAAAAACTGTTTTTT.

This chain links TRBV28 with TRBJ2-7; 7 bases line up with TRBD1. CDR3 length equals 12 residues. CDR1 is MDHEN and CDR2 is SYDVKM in the germline V gene. V lost 10 bases and J lost 6; bases outside the gene matches: 9. The CDR3 nucleotides read TGTGCCACTCTGGGACAGCATGGCGAGCAGTACTTC. Protein sequence: CATLGQHGEQYF.

Only a few counts were recorded for this clonotype. The CDR3 DNA follows: TGTGCCATCAGTGGACCGGGACAGGGCACAGATACGCAGTATTTT. Amino acids: CAISGPGQGTDTQYF. The rearrangement joins TRBV10-3 to TRBJ2-3; 8 bases fit TRBD1. In germline, CDR1 is ENHRY, CDR2 SYGVKD. This CDR3 is 15 amino acids long. Losses at the gene ends were 4 bases for V and 1 base for J; bases not matched to a gene: 4.

This clonotype was counted ten times or more. The V gene is TRBV9, the J gene TRBJ2-3; TRBD1 matches 8 bases. Germline CDR1 and CDR2: SGDLS and YYNGEE. The CDR3 totals 18 residues. V was pared by 4 bases and J by 2 bases, with 15 bases of the junction left unmatched. CDR3 DNA sequence: TGTGCCAGCAGCACGAGACAGGGGCAGGGGGATCCCACAGATACGCAGTATTTT. Translating gives CASSTRQGQGDPTDTQYF.

The chain employs TRBV7-2 and TRBJ2-5; tentative D call: TRBD2 (6 bases). V lost 5 bases and J 5 bases, leaving 15 bases between the germline ends. Germline assignment: CDR1 SGHTA and CDR2 FQGNSA. The CDR3 loop spans 14 amino acids. CDR3 residues: CASSLGAAGETQYF. Here the CDR3 DNA reads TGTGCCAGCAGCCTAGGGGCGGCGGGGGAGACCCAGTACTTC.

This clonotype has only a few counts. The V and J genes are TRBV4-3 and TRBJ2-1, with D unresolved. V gave up 0 bases and J gave up 0 bases, with 18 bases separating them. From germline, CDR1 is LGHNA and CDR2 YSLEER. The CDR3 extends over 19 amino acids. The CDR3 DNA is TGCGCCAGCAGCCAAGATCCCCTTGAGACGGCAGCCTCCTACAATGAGCAGTTCTTC. As protein: CASSQDPLETAASYNEQFF.

This chain connects TRBV5-4 to TRBJ2-5, with 9 bases identical to TRBD2. Trimming cost V 4 bases and J 0 bases; bases outside gene matches: 7. The CDR3 spans 16 residues. Per the germline V gene, CDR1 is SGHNT and CDR2 is YYREEE (reference sequence). The CDR3 sequence: CASSPRSGGNQETQYF. For the CDR3, the DNA is TGTGCCAGCAGCCCGCGGAGCGGGGGGAACCAAGAGACCCAGTACTTC.